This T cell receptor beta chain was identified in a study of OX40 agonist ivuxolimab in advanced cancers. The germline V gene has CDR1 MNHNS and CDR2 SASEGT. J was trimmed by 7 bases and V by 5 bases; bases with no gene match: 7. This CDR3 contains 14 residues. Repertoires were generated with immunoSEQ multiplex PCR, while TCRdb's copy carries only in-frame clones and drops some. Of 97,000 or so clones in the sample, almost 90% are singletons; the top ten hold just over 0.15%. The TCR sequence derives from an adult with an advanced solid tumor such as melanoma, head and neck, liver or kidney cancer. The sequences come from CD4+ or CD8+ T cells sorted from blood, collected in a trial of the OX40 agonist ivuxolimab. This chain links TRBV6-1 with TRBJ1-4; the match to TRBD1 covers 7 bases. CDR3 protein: CASSREGAGEKLFF. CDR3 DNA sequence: TGTGCCAGCAGTAGGGAGGGGGCGGGTGAAAAACTGTTTTTT.